These T cell receptor beta chains were read from a single sample in a study of human T cells and chemical hapten exposure. Using its own MiXCR run on the RACE reads, TCRdb lists one record per CDR3 protein. The sample consists of 380,000 or so distinct CDR3 sequences, approximately 5.1% of them appearing once. The starting material was whole blood, obtained in connection with sensitization to the hapten diphenylcyclopropenone (DPC). The receptors shown here come from a woman in her 50s with alopecia areata. Some clones in this sample may be carry-over from other donors' samples. Both conserved end residues are part of each CDR3. D genes are given only for firm matches. Size tells how often a clone was seen (once, few, many) or the class of an expanded clone, and some rows leave it out.

>TRBJ2-6|.|TRBV9|many
CASSRPSGANVLTF
TGTGCCAGCAGCCGACCCTCTGGGGCCAACGTCCTGACTTTC
>TRBJ2-2|.|TRBV6-2/TRBV6-3|many
CASSTPLGTAGELFF
TGTGCCAGCAGTACCCCCTTGGGAACCGCCGGGGAGCTGTTTTTT
>TRBJ2-3|.|TRBV4-2|many
CASSLRRVGTQYF
TGTGCCAGCAGCTTAAGACGCGTGGGTACGCAGTATTTT
>TRBJ1-1|TRBD1|TRBV5-1|many
CASTTGGAYNTEAFF
TGCGCCAGCACGACAGGGGGCGCGTATAACACTGAAGCTTTCTTT
>TRBJ1-2|.|TRBV15|.
CATSRVGTGSYTF
TGTGCCACCAGCAGAGTAGGGACCGGGAGCTACACCTTC
>TRBJ2-1|.|TRBV12-3/TRBV12-4|many
CASSLLGGRDEQFF
TGTGCCAGCAGTCTCCTGGGGGGCCGGGATGAGCAGTTCTTC
>TRBJ1-5|.|TRBV28|.
CASSPPPYSNQPQHF
TGTGCCAGCAGTCCCCCCCCGTATAGCAATCAGCCCCAGCATTTT
>TRBJ1-2|TRBD1|TRBV2|.
CASSTGESYGYTF
TGTGCCAGCAGTACAGGGGAATCCTATGGCTACACCTTC
>TRBJ2-1|TRBD2|TRBV6-1|.
CASSEMTSGYYNEQFF
TGTGCCAGCAGTGAAATGACTAGCGGATACTACAATGAGCAGTTCTTC
>TRBJ1-1|.|TRBV29-1|few
CSVPLPSGDTEAFF
TGCAGCGTCCCGCTCCCCTCAGGGGACACTGAAGCTTTCTTT
>TRBJ2-4|TRBD1|TRBV15|.
CATSRGGGENIQYF
TGTGCCACCAGCAGAGGAGGGGGCGAAAACATTCAGTACTTC
>TRBJ2-1|.|TRBV27|many
CASSGTSRGKNNEQFF
TGTGCCAGCAGTGGGACATCCCGGGGGAAAAACAATGAGCAGTTCTTC
>TRBJ1-1|.|TRBV2|.
CASSGNPPGLGTEAFF
TGTGCCAGCAGTGGGAACCCGCCGGGGTTGGGCACTGAAGCTTTCTTT
>TRBJ1-3|TRBD1|TRBV6-5|many
CASSYLQGSGNTIYF
TGTGCCAGCAGTTACTTACAGGGGTCTGGAAACACCATATATTTT